Below, 10 T cell receptor beta chains from the same sample are listed, as sequenced in a study of cytomegalovirus exposure and HLA in healthy donors. In the PCR, 60 Vbeta and 13 Jbeta primers were used. Assay used: immunoSEQ multiplex PCR; TCRdb lists only in-frame clones, some missing. The sample shows 100,000 to 150,000 clones, 60% to 80% of them seen only once. The specimen sequenced was PBMCs. These receptors all come from a woman in her fifties or sixties in good health and CMV-seropositive.

V gene TRBV11-2 combines with J gene TRBJ2-5, with TRBD2 identical over 8 bases. CDR3 length equals 16 residues. Germline CDR1 SGHAT, CDR2 FQNNGV. Trimming at V came to 3 bases and at J to 2 bases, leaving 8 bases not matched to a gene. Written as DNA, the CDR3 is TGTGCCAGCAGCTTGTGGAGCGGGGGTGAGCAAGAGACCCAGTACTTC. The encoded protein is CASSLWSGGEQETQYF.

The table lists this clone with a few counts. This chain joins TRBV6-1 and TRBJ1-2, with D perhaps TRBD1 (6 bases). CDR1 is MNHNS, CDR2 SASEGT, per germline. Trimming removed 6 bases from V and 4 bases from J, with 9 bases in between. The CDR3 is 12 residues long. CDR3 sequence (DNA): TGTGCCAGCAGGGACAGAGGCTATGGCTACACCTTC. Translation gives CASRDRGYGYTF.

This clone was counted a few times. This chain uses TRBV4-1 with TRBJ1-1; D is undetermined. CDR1 is MGHRA, CDR2 YSYEKL, per germline. V was cut by 3 bases and J by 1 base, with 18 bases left in between. The CDR3 contains 17 residues. The CDR3 protein is CASSHVPGRSGNTEAFF. CDR3 sequence (DNA): TGCGCCAGCAGCCACGTACCTGGCAGGTCAGGGAACACTGAAGCTTTCTTT.

The V gene is TRBV5-1, the J gene TRBJ1-6; 7 bases map to TRBD1. V gave up 4 bases and J gave up 10 bases; unmatched junction bases: 5. Per germline, CDR1 SGHRS and CDR2 YFSETQ. This CDR3 has 13 residues. For the CDR3, the DNA is TGCGCCAGCAGCGTAGACAGGGTGTCACCCCTCCACTTT. This sequence encodes CASSVDRVSPLHF.

This clone was counted only a few times. The chain uses TRBV5-1 and TRBJ1-3, with 10 bases lining up with TRBD1. Looked up from germline, CDR1 is SGHRS and CDR2 is YFSETQ. V lost 0 bases and J lost 8; bases outside the gene matches: 2. The CDR3 is made up of 14 amino acids. The CDR3 DNA is TGCGCCAGCAGCTTGGGTGGACAGGGGGACACCATATATTTT. Its translation: CASSLGGQGDTIYF.

V and J are TRBV27 and TRBJ2-5; D gene unclear. Germline loops: CDR1 MNHEY, CDR2 SMNVEV (reference sequence). V dropped 2 bases and J dropped 3 bases, with 10 bases sitting between them. The CDR3 totals 14 residues. The CDR3 sequence: CASSLVPREETQYF. CDR3 coding DNA: TGTGCCAGCAGTTTAGTCCCTAGAGAAGAGACCCAGTACTTC.

This clone was counted between two and nine times. The genes are TRBV7-6 and TRBJ2-2, with 10 bases aligning to TRBD2. The germline gives CDR1 SGHVS, CDR2 FNYEAQ. The CDR3 has 14 amino acids. The CDR3 region is CATAGLADTGELFF. The CDR3 DNA reads as TGTGCTACGGCCGGACTAGCGGACACCGGGGAGCTGTTTTTT. Full variable domain (remainder filled in from reference TRBV7-6 and TRBJ2-2): GAGVSQSPRYKVTKRGQDVALRCDPISGHVSLYWYRQALGQGPEFLTYFNYEAQQDKSGLPNDRFSAERPEGSISTLTIQRTEQRDSAMYRCATAGLADTGELFFGEGSRLTVL.

The genes are TRBV5-1 and TRBJ2-1; TRBD2 matches at 9 bases. The CDR3 consists of 15 residues. From germline, CDR1 is SGHRS and CDR2 YFSETQ. The V gene end was trimmed by 4 bases and the J gene end by 10 bases; junction bases not matched to a gene: 12. The CDR3 sequence is CASSPAGGGAREQFF. The DNA for the CDR3 is TGCGCCAGCAGCCCCGCCGGCGGGGGGGCCCGGGAGCAGTTCTTC.

This clone appeared a few times. The V gene is TRBV2, the J gene TRBJ2-4, with TRBD2 identical over 8 bases. Germline-derived CDR1 and CDR2 are SNHLY and FYNNEI. With V trimmed by 6 bases and J by 12 bases, 10 bases remained unmatched. The CDR3 covers 13 residues. Here the CDR3 DNA reads TGTGCCAGCAGGCCGGGACTAGGATTTGATCAGTACTTC. Its protein product is CASRPGLGFDQYF.

This clone was counted only a few times. The chain's CDR3 is CASSRLWPPGTYGYTF. CDR3 nucleotide sequence: TGTGCCAGTAGTCGACTGTGGCCTCCAGGGACATACGGCTACACCTTC. V gene TRBV19 combines with J gene TRBJ1-2, with TRBD1 as a possible D gene (6 bases). The CDR3 sequence is 16 residues long. From germline, CDR1 is LNHDA and CDR2 SQIVND (reference sequence). The V and J ends lost 5 bases and 8 bases respectively, with 24 bases between them.